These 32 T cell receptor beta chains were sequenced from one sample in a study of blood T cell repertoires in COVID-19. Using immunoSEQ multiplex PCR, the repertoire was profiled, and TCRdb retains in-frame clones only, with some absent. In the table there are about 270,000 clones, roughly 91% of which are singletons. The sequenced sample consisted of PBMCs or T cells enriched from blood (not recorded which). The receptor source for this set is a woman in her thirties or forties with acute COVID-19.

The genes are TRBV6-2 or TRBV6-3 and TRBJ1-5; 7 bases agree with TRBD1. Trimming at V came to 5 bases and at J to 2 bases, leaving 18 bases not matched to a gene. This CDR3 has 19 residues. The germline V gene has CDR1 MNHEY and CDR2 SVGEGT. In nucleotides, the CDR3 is TGTGCCAGCAGTACCCTACGAAGTGGGTGGCAGGGGGGCAATCAGCCCCAGCATTTT. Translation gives CASSTLRSGWQGGNQPQHF.

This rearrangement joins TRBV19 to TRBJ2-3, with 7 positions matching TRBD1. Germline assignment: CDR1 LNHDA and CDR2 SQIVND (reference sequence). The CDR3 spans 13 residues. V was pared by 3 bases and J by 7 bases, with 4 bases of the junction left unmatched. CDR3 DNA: TGTGCCAGTAGTATCCAACAGGGGAATACGCAGTATTTT. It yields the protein CASSIQQGNTQYF.

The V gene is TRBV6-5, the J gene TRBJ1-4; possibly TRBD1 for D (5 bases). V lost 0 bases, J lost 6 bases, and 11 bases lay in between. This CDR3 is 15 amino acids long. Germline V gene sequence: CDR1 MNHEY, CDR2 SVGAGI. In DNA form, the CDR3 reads TGTGCCAGCAGTTACTCGATCAAAGGGGATGAAAAACTGTTTTTT. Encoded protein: CASSYSIKGDEKLFF.

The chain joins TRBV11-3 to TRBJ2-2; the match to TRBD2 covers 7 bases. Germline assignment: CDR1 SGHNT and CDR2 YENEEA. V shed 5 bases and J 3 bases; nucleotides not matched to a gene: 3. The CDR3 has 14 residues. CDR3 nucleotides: TGTGCCAGCAGCCCTAGCGGATACACCGGGGAGCTGTTTTTT. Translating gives CASSPSGYTGELFF.

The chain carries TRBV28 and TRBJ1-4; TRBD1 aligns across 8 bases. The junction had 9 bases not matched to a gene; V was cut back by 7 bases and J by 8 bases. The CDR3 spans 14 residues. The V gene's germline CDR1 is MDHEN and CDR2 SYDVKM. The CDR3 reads CASNPDRVGEKLFF. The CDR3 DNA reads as TGTGCCAGCAACCCGGACAGGGTTGGGGAAAAACTGTTTTTT.

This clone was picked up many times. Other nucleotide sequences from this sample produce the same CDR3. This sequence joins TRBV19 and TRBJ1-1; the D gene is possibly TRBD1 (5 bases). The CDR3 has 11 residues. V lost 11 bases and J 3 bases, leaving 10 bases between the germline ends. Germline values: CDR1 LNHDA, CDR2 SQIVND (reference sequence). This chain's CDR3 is CASWGYTEAFF. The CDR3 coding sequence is TGTGCCTCTTGGGGCTACACTGAAGCTTTCTTT.

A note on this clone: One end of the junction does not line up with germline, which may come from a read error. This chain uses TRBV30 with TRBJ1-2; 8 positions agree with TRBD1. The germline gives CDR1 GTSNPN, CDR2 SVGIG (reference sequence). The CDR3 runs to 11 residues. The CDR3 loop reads CAWSQTGDGAF. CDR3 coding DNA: TGTGCCTGGAGTCAGACAGGGGACGGGGCCTTC.

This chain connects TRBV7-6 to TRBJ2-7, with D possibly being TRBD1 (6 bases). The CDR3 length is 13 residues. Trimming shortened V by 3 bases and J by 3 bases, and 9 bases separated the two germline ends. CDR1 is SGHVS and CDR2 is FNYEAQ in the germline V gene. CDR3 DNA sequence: TGTGCCAGCAGCTTGGGGGCACACTACGAGCAGTACTTC. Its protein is CASSLGAHYEQYF.

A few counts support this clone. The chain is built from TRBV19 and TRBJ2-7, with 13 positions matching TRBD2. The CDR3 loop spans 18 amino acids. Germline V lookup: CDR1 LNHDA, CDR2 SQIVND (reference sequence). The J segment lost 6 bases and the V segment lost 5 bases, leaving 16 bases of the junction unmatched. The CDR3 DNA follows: TGTGCCAGTAGTCCTCTGGGACCGTGGACTAGCGGGAGTGGCGAGCAGTACTTC. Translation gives CASSPLGPWTSGSGEQYF. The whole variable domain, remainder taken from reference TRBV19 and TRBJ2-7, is DGGITQSPKYLFRKEGQNVTLSCEQNLNHDAMYWYRQDPGQGLRLIYYSQIVNDFQKGDIAEGYSVSREKKESFPLTVTSAQKNPTAFYLCASSPLGPWTSGSGEQYFGPGTRLTVT.

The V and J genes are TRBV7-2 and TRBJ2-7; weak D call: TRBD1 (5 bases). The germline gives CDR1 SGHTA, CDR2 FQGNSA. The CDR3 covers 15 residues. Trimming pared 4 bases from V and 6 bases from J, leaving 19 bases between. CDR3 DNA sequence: TGTGCCAGCAGCTCGACGGACCTGGTAAGGGGCGAGCAGTACTTC. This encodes CASSSTDLVRGEQYF.

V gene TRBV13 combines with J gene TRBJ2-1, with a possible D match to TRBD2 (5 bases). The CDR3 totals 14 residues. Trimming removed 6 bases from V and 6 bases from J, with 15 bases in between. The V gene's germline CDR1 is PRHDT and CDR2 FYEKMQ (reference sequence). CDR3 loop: CASSPRRVVNEQFF. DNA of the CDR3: TGTGCCAGCAGTCCCCGGCGGGTCGTCAATGAGCAGTTCTTC. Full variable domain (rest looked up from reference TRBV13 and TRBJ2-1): AAGVIQSPRHLIKEKRETATLKCYPIPRHDTVYWYQQGPGQDPQFLISFYEKMQSDKGSIPDRFSAQQFSDYHSELNMSSLELGDSALYFCASSPRRVVNEQFFGPGTRLTVL.

The CDR3 protein is CAISGKGTGGADTQYF. DNA of the CDR3: TGTGCCATCAGTGGCAAGGGGACAGGGGGTGCAGATACGCAGTATTTT. The rearrangement links TRBV10-3 to TRBJ2-3; 11 bases fit TRBD1. Germline loops: CDR1 ENHRY, CDR2 SYGVKD. The CDR3 has 16 amino acids. V lost 4 bases to trimming and J lost 4 bases; unmatched junction nucleotides: 7.

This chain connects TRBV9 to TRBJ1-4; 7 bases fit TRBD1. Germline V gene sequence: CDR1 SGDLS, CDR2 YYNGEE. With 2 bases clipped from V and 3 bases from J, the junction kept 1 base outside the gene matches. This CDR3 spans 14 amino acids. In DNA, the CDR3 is TGTGCCAGCAGCGTGGGGACAGCTAATGAAAAACTGTTTTTT. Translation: CASSVGTANEKLFF.

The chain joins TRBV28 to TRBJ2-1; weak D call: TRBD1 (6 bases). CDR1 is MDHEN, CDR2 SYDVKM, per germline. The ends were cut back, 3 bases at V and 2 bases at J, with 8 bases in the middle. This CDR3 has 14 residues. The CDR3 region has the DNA TGTGCCAGCAGTTTCGGACAGACCTACAATGAGCAGTTCTTC. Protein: CASSFGQTYNEQFF.

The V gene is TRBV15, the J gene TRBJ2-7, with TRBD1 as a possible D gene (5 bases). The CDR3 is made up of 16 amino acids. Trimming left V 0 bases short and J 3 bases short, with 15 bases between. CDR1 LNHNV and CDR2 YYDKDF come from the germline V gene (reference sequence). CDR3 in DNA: TGTGCCACCAGCAGAGAGAAGTCCAGGGCGAACTACGAGCAGTACTTC. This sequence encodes CATSREKSRANYEQYF.

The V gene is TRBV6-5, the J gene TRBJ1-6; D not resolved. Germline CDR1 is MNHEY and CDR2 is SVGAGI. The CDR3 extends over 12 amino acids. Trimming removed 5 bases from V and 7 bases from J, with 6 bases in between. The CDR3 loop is CASSPFNSPLHF. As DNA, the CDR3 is TGTGCCAGCAGTCCCTTCAATTCACCCCTCCACTTT.

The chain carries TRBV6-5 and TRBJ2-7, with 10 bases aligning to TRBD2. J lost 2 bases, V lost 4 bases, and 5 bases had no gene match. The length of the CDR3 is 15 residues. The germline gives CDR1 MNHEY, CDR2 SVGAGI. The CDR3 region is CASSLGLAATYEQYF. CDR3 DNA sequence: TGTGCCAGCAGTTTAGGACTAGCGGCGACCTACGAGCAGTACTTC.

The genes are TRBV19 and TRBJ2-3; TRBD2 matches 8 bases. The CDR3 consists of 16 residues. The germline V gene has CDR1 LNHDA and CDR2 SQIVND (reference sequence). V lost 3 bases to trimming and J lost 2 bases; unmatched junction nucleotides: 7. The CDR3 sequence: CASSMVSGVYTDTQYF. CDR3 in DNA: TGTGCCAGTAGTATGGTTAGCGGGGTATACACAGATACGCAGTATTTT.

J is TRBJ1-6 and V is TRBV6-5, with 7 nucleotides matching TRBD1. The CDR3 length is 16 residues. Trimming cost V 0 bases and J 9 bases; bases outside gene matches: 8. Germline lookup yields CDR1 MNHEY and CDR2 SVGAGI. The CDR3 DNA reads TGTGCCAGCAGTTACTCCGAAGGGGGCGCTTTTTCACCCCTCCACTTT. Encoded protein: CASSYSEGGAFSPLHF.

The CDR3 DNA reads as TGTGCCAGCAGCTCCCTGTTGGGCCAGCAGTACTTC. Translated: CASSSLLGQQYF. The genes are TRBV7-9 and TRBJ2-7; D remains unclear. The V gene's germline CDR1 is SEHNR and CDR2 FQNEAQ (reference sequence). The CDR3 extends over 12 amino acids. V dropped 4 bases and J dropped 8 bases, with 12 bases sitting between them. Together with reference TRBV7-9 and TRBJ2-7, the CDR3 gives the full variable domain: DTGVSQNPRHKITKRGQNVTFRCDPISEHNRLYWYRQTLGQGPEFLTYFQNEAQLEKSRLLSDRFSAERPKGSFSTLEIQRTEQGDSAMYLCASSSLLGQQYFGPGTRLTVT.

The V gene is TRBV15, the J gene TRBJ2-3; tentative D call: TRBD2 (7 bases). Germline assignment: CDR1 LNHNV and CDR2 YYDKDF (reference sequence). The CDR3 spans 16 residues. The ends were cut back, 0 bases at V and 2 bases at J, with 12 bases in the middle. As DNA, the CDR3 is TGTGCCACCAGCAGAGATGGGAGGGGGGACACAGATACGCAGTATTTT. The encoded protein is CATSRDGRGDTDTQYF.

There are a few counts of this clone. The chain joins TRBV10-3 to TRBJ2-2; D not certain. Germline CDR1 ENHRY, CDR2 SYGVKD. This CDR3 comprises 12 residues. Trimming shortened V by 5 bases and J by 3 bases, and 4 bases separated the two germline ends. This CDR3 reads CAISSDTGELFF. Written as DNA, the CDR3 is TGTGCCATCAGTTCGGACACCGGGGAGCTGTTTTTT.

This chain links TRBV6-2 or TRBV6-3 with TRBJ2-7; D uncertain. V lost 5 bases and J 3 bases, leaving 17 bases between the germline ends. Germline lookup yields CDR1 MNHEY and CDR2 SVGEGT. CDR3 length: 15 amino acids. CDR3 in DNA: TGTGCCAGCAGTGACGTTTTGAGTACGGGCTACGAGCAGTACTTC. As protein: CASSDVLSTGYEQYF.

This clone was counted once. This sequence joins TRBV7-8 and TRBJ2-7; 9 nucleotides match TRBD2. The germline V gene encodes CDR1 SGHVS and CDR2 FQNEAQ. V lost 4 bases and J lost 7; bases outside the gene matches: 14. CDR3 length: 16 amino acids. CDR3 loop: CASSYSSGGRAREQYF. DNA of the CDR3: TGTGCCAGCAGCTACAGTAGCGGGGGACGGGCCCGGGAGCAGTACTTC.

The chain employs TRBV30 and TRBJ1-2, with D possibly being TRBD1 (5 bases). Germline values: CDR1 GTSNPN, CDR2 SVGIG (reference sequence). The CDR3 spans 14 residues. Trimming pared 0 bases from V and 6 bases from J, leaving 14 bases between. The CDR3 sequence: CAWSVRRQRDGYTF. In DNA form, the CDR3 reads TGTGCCTGGAGTGTACGTAGACAGCGGGATGGCTACACCTTC.

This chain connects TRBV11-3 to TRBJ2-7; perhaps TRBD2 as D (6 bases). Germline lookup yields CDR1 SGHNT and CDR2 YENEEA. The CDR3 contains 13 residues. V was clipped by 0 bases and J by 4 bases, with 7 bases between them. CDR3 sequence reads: CASSLDAGYEQYF. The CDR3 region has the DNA TGTGCCAGCAGCTTAGACGCGGGGTACGAGCAGTACTTC.

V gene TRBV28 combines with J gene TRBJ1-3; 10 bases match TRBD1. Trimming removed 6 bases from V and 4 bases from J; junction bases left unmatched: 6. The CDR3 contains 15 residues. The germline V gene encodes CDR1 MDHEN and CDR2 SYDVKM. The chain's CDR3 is CASRTGGAKGNTIYF. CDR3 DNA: TGTGCCAGCAGGACAGGGGGCGCAAAAGGAAACACCATATATTTT.

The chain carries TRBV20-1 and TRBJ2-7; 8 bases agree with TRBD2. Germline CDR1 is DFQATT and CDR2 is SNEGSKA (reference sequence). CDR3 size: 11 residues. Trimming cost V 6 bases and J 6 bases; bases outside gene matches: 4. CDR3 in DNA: TGCAGTGCCACGGGGGGGCGCGAGCAGTACTTC. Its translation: CSATGGREQYF.

The CDR3 region has the DNA TGCAGCGTTGACGACAGGATAACCACAGATACGCAGTATTTT. Translation gives CSVDDRITTDTQYF. The rearrangement links TRBV29-1 to TRBJ2-3; perhaps TRBD1 as D (6 bases). The CDR3 runs to 14 residues. Trimming cost V 3 bases and J 2 bases, with 12 bases left between them. Germline-derived CDR1 and CDR2 are SQVTM and ANQGSEA.

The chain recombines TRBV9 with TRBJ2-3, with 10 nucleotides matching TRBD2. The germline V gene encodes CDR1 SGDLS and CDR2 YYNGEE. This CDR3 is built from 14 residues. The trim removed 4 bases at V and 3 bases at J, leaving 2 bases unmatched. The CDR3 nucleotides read TGTGCCAGCAGCCCGGGACTAGCGACAGATACGCAGTATTTT. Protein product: CASSPGLATDTQYF. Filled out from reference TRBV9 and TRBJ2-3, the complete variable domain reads DSGVTQTPKHLITATGQRVTLRCSPRSGDLSVYWYQQSLDQGLQFLIQYYNGEERAKGNILERFSAQQFPDLHSELNLSSLELGDSALYFCASSPGLATDTQYFGPGTRLTVL.

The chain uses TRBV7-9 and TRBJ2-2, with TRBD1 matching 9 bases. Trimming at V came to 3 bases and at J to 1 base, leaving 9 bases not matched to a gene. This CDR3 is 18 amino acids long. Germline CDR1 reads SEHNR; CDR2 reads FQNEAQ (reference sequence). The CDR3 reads CASSLRSGQGQNTGELFF. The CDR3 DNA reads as TGTGCCAGCAGCTTGAGGTCGGGACAGGGACAGAACACCGGGGAGCTGTTTTTT. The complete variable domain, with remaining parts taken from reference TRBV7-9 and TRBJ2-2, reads DTGVSQNPRHKITKRGQNVTFRCDPISEHNRLYWYRQTLGQGPEFLTYFQNEAQLEKSRLLSDRFSAERPKGSFSTLEIQRTEQGDSAMYLCASSLRSGQGQNTGELFFGEGSRLTVL.

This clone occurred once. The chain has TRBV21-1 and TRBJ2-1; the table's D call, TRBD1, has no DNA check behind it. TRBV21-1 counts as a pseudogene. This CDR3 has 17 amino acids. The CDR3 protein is CASSKTRTGWSYNEQFF. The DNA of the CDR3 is TGTGCCAGCAGCAAGACCCGGACAGGGTGGTCCTACAATGAGCAGTTCTTC.